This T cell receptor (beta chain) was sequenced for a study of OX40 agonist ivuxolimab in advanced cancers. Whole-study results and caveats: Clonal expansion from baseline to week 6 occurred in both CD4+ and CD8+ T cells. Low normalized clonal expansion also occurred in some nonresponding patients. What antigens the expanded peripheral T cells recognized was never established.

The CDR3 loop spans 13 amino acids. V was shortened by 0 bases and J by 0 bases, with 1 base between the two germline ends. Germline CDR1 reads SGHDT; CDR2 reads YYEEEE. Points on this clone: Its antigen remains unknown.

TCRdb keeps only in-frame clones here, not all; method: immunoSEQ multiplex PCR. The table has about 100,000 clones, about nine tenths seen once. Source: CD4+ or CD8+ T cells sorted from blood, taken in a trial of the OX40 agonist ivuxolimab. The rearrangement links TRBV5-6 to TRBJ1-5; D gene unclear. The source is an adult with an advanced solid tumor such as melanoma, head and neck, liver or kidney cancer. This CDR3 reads CASSLASNQPQHF. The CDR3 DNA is TGTGCCAGCAGCTTGGCTAGCAATCAGCCCCAGCATTTT.